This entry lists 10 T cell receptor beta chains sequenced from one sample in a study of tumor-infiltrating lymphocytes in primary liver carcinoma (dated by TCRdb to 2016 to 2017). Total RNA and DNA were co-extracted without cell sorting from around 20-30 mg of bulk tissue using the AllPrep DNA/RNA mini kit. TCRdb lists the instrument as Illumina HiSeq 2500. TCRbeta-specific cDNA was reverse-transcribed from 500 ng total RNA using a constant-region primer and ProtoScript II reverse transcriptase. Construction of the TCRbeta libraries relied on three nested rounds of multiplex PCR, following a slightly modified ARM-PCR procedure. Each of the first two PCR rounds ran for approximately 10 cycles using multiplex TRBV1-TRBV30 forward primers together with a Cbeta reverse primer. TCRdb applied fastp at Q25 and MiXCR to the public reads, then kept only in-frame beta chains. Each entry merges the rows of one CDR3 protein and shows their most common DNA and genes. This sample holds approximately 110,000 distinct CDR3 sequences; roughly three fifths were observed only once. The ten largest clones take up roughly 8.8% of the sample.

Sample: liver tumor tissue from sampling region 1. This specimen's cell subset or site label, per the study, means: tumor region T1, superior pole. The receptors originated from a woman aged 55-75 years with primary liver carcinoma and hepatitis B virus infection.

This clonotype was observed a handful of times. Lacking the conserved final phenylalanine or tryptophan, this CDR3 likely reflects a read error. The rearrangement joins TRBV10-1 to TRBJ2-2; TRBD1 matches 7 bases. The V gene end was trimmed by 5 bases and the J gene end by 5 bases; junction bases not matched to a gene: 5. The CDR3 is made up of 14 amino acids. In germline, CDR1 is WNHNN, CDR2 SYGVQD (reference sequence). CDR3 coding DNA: TGCGCCAGCAGTCCGAACAGGGGTACCGGGGAGCTGTTTTTA. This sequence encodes CASSPNRGTGELFL.

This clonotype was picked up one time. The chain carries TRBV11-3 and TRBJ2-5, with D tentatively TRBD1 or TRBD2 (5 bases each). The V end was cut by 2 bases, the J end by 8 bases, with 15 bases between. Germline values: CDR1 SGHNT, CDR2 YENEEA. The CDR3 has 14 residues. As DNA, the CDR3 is TGTGCCAGCAGCTTATTCAGGGACGGCGATACCCAGTACTTC. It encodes CASSLFRDGDTQYF.

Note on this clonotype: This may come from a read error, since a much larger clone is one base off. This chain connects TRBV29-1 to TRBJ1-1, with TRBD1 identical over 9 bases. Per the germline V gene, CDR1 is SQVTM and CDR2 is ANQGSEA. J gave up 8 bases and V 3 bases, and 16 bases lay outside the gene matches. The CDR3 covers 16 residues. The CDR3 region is CSVDQVSGTGRREAFF. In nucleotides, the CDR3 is TGCAGCGTTGATCAAGTCAGCGGGACAGGGCGTCGAGAAGCTTTCTTT.

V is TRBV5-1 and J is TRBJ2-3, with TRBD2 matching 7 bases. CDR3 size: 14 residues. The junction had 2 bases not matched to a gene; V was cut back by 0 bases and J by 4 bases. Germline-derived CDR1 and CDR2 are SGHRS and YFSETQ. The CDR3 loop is CASSLGLAADTQYF. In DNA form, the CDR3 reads TGCGCCAGCAGCTTGGGGCTAGCGGCAGATACGCAGTATTTT. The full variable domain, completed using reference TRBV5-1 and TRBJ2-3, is KAGVTQTPRYLIKTRGQQVTLSCSPISGHRSVSWYQQTPGQGLQFLFEYFSETQRNKGNFPGRFSGRQFSNSRSEMNVSTLELGDSALYLCASSLGLAADTQYFGPGTRLTVL.

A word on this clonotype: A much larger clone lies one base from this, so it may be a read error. CDR3 protein: CASSVARADYGYTF. In nucleotides, the CDR3 is TGTGCCAGCAGTGTCGCACGGGCGGACTATGGCTACACCTTC. J is TRBJ1-2 and V is TRBV6-5; D gene unclear. Trimming took off 5 bases at V and 3 bases at J, with 13 bases between the two ends. The CDR3 is 14 residues long. CDR1 MNHEY and CDR2 SVGAGI come from the germline V gene.

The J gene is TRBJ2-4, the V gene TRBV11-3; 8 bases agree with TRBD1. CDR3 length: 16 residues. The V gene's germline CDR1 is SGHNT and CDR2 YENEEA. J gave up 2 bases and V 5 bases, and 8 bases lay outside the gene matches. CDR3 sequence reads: CASSPRTGLSKNIQYF. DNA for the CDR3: TGTGCCAGCAGCCCCCGGACAGGGCTGTCCAAAAACATTCAGTACTTC. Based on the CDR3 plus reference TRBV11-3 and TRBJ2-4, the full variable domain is EAGVVQSPRYKIIEKKQPVAFWCNPISGHNTLYWYLQNLGQGPELLIRYENEEAVDDSQLPKDRFSAERLKGVDSTLKIQPAELGDSAVYLCASSPRTGLSKNIQYFGAGTRLSVL.

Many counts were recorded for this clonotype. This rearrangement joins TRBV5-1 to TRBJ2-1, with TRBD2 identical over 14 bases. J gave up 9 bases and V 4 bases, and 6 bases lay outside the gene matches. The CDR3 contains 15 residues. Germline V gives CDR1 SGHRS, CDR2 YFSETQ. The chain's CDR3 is CASSPGTSGSAEQFF. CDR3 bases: TGCGCCAGCAGCCCGGGGACTAGCGGGAGTGCTGAGCAGTTCTTC.

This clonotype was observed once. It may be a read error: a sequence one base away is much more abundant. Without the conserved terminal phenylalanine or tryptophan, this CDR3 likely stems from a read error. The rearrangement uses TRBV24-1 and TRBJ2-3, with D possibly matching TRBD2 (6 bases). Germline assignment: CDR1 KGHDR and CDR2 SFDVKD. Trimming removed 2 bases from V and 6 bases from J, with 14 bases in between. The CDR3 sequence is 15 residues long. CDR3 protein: CATSDSLTSSDTQYS. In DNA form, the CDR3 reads TGTGCCACCAGTGATTCCCTTACTAGCTCGGATACGCAGTATTCT.

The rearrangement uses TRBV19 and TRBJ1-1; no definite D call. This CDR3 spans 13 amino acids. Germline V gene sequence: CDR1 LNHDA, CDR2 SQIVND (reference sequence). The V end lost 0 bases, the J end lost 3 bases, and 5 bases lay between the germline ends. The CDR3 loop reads CASSIEGYTEAFF. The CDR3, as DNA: TGTGCCAGTAGTATAGAAGGGTACACTGAAGCTTTCTTT.

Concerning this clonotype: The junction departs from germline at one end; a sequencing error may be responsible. The CDR3 DNA follows: TGTGCCAGCAGGTATACCGAGGAGCAGCACTTC. Translated, it gives CASRYTEEQHF. This chain uses TRBV11-3 with TRBJ2-7; D gene ambiguous. Germline CDR1 and CDR2: SGHNT and YENEEA. CDR3 length: 11 residues.